Listed below are T cell receptor beta chains from one sample, sequenced in a study of T-cell reconstitution after alpha-beta-depleted transplantation in children. TCRdb re-derived calls from the PCR reads in MiXCR, one entry per CDR3 protein. The table records hundreds of thousands of distinct CDR3 sequences, under 30% of them present only once. This specimen consisted of PBMCs, obtained before TCRalphabeta/CD19-depleted stem cell transplant. All receptors derive from a girl aged 2-15 years with Fanconi anemia, due to receive a stem cell transplant. The CDR3 runs from the conserved cysteine through the conserved F or W. Part of the rows lack a size; the others show once, few, many or a class for expanded clones.

V	size	CDR3
TRBV6-1	NA	CASSRPGQGRTGELFF
TRBV20-1	few	CSAKAPGRSKLFF
TRBV29-1	NA	CSVEVTGRNYGYTF
TRBV12-3/TRBV12-4	many	CASSLGPTYEQYF
TRBV29-1	many	CSVEDRKAGGLQETQYF
TRBV5-1	few	CASSLTSAGQALYEQYF
TRBV11-2	NA	CASSLDLAGGPETQYF
TRBV30	once	CAWSVLVDTDTQYF
TRBV2	once	CASMGFSEQYF
TRBV29-1	few	CSVQQGAGADTQYF
TRBV12-3/TRBV12-4	many	CASRQGASQETQYF
TRBV20-1	many	CSVRGGRGTGELFF
TRBV2	NA	CASRQGGEQYF
TRBV2	NA	CASSDLDTGQYEQYF
TRBV29-1	many	CSTGTGANTEAFF
TRBV27	few	CASSFLAGEDTQYF
TRBV6-1	many	CASRRLAESTDTQYF